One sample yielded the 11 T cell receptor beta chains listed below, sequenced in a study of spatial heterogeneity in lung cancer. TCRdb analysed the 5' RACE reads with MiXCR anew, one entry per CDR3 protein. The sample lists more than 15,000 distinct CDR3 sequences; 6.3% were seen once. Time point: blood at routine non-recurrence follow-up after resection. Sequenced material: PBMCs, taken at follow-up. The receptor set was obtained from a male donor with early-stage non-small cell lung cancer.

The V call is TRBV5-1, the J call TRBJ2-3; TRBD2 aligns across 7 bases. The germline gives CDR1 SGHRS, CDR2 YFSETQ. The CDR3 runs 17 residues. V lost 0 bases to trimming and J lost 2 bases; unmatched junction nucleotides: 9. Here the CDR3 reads CASSLGPSGFYTDTQYF. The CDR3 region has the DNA TGCGCCAGCAGCTTGGGGCCTAGCGGTTTTTACACAGATACGCAGTATTTT.

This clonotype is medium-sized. The CDR3 DNA reads as TGTGCCAGCAGCTTGCAGGGGTCCAACCTCCACACGCAGTATTTT. Amino acids: CASSLQGSNLHTQYF. The chain employs TRBV5-5 and TRBJ2-3; possibly TRBD1 for D (6 bases). The CDR3 has 15 amino acids. V was shortened by 1 base and J by 9 bases, with 18 bases between the two germline ends. Germline CDR1 reads SGHKS; CDR2 reads YYEKEE (reference sequence).

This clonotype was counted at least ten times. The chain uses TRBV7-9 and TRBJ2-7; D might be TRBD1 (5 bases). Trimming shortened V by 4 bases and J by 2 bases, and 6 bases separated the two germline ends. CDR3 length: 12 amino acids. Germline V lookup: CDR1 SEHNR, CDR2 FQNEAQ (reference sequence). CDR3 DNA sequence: TGTGCCAGCAGCTCGACAGCCTACGAGCAGTACTTC. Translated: CASSSTAYEQYF.

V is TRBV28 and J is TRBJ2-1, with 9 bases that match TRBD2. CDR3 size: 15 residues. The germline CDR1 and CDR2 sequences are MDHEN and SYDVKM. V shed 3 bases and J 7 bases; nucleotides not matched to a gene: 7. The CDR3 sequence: CASSLAAGGCNEQFF. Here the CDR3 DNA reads TGTGCCAGCAGTTTGGCAGCGGGAGGTTGTAATGAGCAGTTCTTC.

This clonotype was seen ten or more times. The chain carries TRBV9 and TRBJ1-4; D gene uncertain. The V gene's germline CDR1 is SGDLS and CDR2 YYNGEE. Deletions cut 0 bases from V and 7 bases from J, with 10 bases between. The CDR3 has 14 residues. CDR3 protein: CASSVEPVGEKLFF. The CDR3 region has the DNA TGTGCCAGCAGCGTAGAGCCTGTAGGTGAAAAACTGTTTTTT. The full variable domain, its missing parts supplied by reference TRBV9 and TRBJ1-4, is DSGVTQTPKHLITATGQRVTLRCSPRSGDLSVYWYQQSLDQGLQFLIQYYNGEERAKGNILERFSAQQFPDLHSELNLSSLELGDSALYFCASSVEPVGEKLFFGSGTQLSVL.

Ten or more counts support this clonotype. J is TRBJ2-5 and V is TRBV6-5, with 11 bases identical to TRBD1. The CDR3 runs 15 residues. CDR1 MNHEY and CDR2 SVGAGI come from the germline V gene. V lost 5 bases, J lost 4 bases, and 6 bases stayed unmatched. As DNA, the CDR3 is TGTGCCAGCAGTCCCGGGACAGGGGGGCGAGAGACCCAGTACTTC. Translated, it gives CASSPGTGGRETQYF.

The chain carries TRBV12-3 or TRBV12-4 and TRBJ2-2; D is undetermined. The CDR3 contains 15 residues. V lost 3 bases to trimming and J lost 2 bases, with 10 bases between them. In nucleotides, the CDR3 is TGTGCCAGCAGTTTGGGTCCGGAAAACACCGGGGAGCTGTTTTTT. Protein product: CASSLGPENTGELFF.

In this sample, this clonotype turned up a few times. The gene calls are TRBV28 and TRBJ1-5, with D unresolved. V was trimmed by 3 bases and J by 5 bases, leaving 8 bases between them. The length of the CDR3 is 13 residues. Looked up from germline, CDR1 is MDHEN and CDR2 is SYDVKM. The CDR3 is CASSFVTDQPQHF. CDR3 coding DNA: TGTGCCAGCAGTTTTGTTACCGATCAGCCCCAGCATTTT.

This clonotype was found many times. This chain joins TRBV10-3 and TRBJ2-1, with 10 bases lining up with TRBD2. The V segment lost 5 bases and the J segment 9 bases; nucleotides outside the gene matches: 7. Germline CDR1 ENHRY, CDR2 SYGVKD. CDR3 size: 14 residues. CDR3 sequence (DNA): TGTGCCATCAGTCCGAGCGGGAGGGCCGGTGAGCAGTTCTTC. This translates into CAISPSGRAGEQFF.

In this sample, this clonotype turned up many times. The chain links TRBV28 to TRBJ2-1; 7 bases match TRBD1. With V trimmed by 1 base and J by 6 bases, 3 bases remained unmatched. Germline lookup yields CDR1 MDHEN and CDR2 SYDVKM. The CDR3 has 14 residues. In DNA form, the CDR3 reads TGTGCCAGCAGTTTATCACAGGGGTCCAATGAGCAGTTCTTC. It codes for CASSLSQGSNEQFF.

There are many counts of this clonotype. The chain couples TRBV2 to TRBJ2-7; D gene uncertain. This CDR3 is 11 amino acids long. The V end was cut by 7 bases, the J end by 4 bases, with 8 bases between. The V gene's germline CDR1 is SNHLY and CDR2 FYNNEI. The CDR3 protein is CASKDVYEQYF. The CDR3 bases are TGTGCCAGCAAAGATGTGTACGAGCAGTACTTC.